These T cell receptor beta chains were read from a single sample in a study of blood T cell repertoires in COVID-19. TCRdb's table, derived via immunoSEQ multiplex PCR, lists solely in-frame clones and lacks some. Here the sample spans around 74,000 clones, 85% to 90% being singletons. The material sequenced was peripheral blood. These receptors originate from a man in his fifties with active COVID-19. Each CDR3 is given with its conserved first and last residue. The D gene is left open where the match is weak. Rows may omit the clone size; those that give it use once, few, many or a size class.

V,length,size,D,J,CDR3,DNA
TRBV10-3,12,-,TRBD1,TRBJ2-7,CATGTDSYEQYF,TGTGCCACCGGGACAGACTCCTACGAGCAGTACTTC
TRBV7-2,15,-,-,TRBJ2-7,CASSLRSQGWDEQYF,TGTGCCAGCAGCTTAAGGTCCCAGGGTTGGGACGAGCAGTACTTC
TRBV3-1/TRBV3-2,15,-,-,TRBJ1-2,CASRPGGSNIYGYTF,TGTGCCAGCAGACCTGGGGGCAGCAACATCTATGGCTACACCTTC
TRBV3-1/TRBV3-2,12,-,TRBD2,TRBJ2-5,CASSDGEGTQYF,TGTGCCAGCTCGGACGGGGAGGGGACCCAGTACTTC
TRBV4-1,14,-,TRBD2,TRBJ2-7,CASSPGLRNYEQYF,TGCGCCAGCAGCCCGGGACTAAGGAACTACGAGCAGTACTTC
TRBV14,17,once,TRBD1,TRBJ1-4,CASSHSGQQILYEKLFF,TGTGCCAGCAGCCATTCGGGACAGCAAATCCTTTATGAAAAACTGTTTTTT
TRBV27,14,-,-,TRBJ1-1,CASSPGGGLTEAFF,TGTGCCAGCAGCCCGGGGGGGGGCTTGACTGAAGCTTTCTTT
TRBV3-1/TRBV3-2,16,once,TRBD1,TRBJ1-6,CASSSHTGALNSPLHF,TGTGCCAGCAGCTCTCATACAGGGGCCCTTAATTCACCCCTCCACTTT
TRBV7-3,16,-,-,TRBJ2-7,CASSPGRGGGRYEQYF,TGTGCCAGCAGCCCCGGTCGAGGGGGGGGTCGGTACGAGCAGTACTTC
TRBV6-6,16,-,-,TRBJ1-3,CASTDVTGSSGNTIYF,TGTGCCAGCACCGACGTTACAGGCAGCTCTGGAAACACCATATATTTT
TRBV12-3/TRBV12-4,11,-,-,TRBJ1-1,CASSIGGEAFF,TGTGCCAGCAGTATCGGAGGGGAAGCTTTCTTT
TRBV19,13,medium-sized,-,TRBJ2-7,CASLKLDAYEQYF,TGTGCCAGCCTGAAACTAGACGCCTACGAGCAGTACTTC
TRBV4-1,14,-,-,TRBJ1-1,CASSQGTHGAEAFF,TGCGCCAGCAGCCAAGGGACCCACGGGGCTGAAGCTTTCTTT
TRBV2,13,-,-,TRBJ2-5,CASSERQGETQYF,TGTGCCAGCAGTGAACGTCAGGGAGAGACCCAGTACTTC
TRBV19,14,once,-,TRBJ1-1,CASSTGTMYIEAFF,TGTGCCAGTAGCACCGGGACAATGTATATTGAAGCTTTCTTT
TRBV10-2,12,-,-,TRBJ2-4,CASRNSIDIQYF,TGCGCCAGCCGTAATAGTATAGACATTCAGTACTTC
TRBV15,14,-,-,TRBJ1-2,CATSSPPPQTGYTF,TGTGCCACCAGCAGTCCCCCCCCACAGACTGGCTACACCTTC
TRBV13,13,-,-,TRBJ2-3,CASSLIATDTQYF,TGTGCCAGCAGCTTAATAGCAACAGATACGCAGTATTTT
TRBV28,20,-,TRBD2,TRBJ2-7,CASSYDMVRTSGRLKAEQYF,TGTGCCAGCAGCTACGACATGGTTCGGACTAGCGGGAGGTTGAAAGCCGAGCAGTACTTC
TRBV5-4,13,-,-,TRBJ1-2,CASTQPPSYGYTF,TGTGCCAGCACCCAACCCCCGAGCTATGGCTACACCTTC
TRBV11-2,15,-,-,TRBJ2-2,CASSSSDRNTGELFF,TGTGCCAGCAGCTCATCGGACAGGAACACCGGGGAGCTGTTTTTT
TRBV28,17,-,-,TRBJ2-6,CASGTQWGVSGANVLTF,TGTGCCAGCGGGACGCAGTGGGGGGTGTCTGGGGCCAACGTCCTGACTTTC
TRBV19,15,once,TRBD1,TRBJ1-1,CASSPGDRARISQNF,TGTGCCAGTAGCCCCGGGGACAGGGCTAGAATATCCCAAAATTTT
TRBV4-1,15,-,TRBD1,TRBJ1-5,CASSPTGFSYQPQHF,TGCGCCAGCAGTCCGACAGGGTTTTCTTATCAGCCCCAGCATTTT
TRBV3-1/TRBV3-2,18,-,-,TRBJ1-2,CASSQDQNGSLANYGYTF,TGTGCCAGCAGCCAAGACCAAAACGGGAGTTTAGCTAACTATGGCTACACCTTC
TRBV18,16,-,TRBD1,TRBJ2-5,CASSPAIGQAQETQYF,TGTGCCAGCTCACCAGCGATAGGACAGGCCCAAGAGACCCAGTACTTC
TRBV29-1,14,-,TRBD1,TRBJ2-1,CSVRGQGFNNEQFF,TGCAGCGTCAGGGGACAGGGGTTTAACAATGAGCAGTTCTTC
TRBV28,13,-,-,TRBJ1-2,CASTLREPAVYTF,TGTGCCAGTACTCTCCGGGAGCCCGCCGTCTACACCTTC
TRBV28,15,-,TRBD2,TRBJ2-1,CASRVAGGSYNEQFF,TGTGCCAGCAGGGTAGCGGGAGGCTCCTACAATGAGCAGTTCTTC
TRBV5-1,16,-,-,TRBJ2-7,CASSLGPTGNDYEQYF,TGCGCCAGCAGCTTGGGGCCAACCGGGAATGACTACGAGCAGTACTTC
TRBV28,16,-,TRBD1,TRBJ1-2,CASIPGQGALGGGYTF,TGTGCCAGCATCCCGGGACAGGGGGCCCTCGGAGGGGGCTACACCTTC
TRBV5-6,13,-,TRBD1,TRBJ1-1,CASSLTGGTEAFF,TGTGCCAGCAGCTTGACAGGGGGCACTGAAGCTTTCTTT
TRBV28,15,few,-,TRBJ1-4,CASSFPGQTGEKLFF,TGTGCCAGCAGTTTCCCAGGACAGACGGGTGAAAAACTGTTTTTT
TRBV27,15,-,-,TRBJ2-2,CASNNRRSNTGELFF,TGTGCCAGCAACAACAGGCGCTCGAACACCGGGGAGCTGTTTTTT
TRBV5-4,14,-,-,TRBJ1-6,CASSLISSGSPLHF,TGTGCCAGCAGCTTGATTTCGTCGGGTTCACCCCTCCACTTT
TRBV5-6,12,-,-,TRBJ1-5,CASSLGVQPQHF,TGTGCCAGCAGCTTAGGGGTACAGCCCCAGCATTTT
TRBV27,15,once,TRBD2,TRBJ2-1,CASSFELAGDNEQFF,TGTGCCAGCAGTTTCGAGCTAGCGGGAGACAATGAGCAGTTCTTC
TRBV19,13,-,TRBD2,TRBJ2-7,CASGTSGSYEQYF,TGTGCCAGCGGGACTAGCGGATCCTACGAGCAGTACTTC
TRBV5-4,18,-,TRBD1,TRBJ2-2,CASSLVGLGQENTGELFF,TGTGCCAGCAGCTTGGTTGGTCTGGGACAGGAAAACACCGGGGAGCTGTTTTTT
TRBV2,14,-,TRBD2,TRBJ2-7,CASVRTSGIDEQYF,TGTGCCAGCGTCCGGACTAGCGGGATCGACGAGCAGTACTTC
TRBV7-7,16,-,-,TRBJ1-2,CASSPPTGQRSYGYTF,TGTGCCAGCAGCCCCCCCACCGGACAGAGGAGCTATGGCTACACCTTC
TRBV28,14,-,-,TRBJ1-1,CASSSPGSYTEAFF,TGTGCCAGCAGTAGCCCGGGGAGCTACACTGAAGCTTTCTTT
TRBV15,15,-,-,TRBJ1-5,CATSSTDRRDQPQHF,TGTGCCACCAGCAGCACCGACAGGAGAGATCAGCCCCAGCATTTT
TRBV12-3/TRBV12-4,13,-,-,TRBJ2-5,CASSQTGRETQYF,TGTGCCAGCAGCCAAACAGGGAGAGAGACCCAGTACTTC
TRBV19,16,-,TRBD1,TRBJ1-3,CASSPRDRVSGNTIYF,TGTGCCAGTAGTCCACGGGACAGGGTGTCCGGAAACACCATATATTTT
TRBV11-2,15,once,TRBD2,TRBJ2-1,CASSLGGGRGYEQFF,TGTGCCAGCAGCTTAGGTGGCGGGAGGGGTTATGAGCAGTTCTTC
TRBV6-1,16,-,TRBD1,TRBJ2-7,CASSGIPGQGGREQYF,TGTGCCAGCAGTGGAATACCGGGACAGGGAGGGCGCGAGCAGTACTTC
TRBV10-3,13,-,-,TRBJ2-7,CAITAGDPYEQYF,TGTGCCATCACGGCAGGGGACCCCTACGAGCAGTACTTC
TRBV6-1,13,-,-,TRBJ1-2,CASSELSSGRDTF,TGTGCCAGCAGTGAACTCTCCAGTGGCCGTGACACCTTC
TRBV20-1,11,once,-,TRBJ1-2,CSAPRGGGYTF,TGCAGTGCACCCCGGGGGGGTGGCTACACCTTC
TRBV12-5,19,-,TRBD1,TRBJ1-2,CASGLALSRDRDFHYGYTF,TGTGCTAGTGGTTTGGCACTCTCCCGGGACAGGGATTTTCACTATGGCTACACCTTC
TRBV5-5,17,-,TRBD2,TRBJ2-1,CASSYRTSGGTYNEQFF,TGTGCCAGCAGCTACCGGACTAGCGGGGGAACCTACAATGAGCAGTTCTTC
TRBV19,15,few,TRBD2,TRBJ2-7,CASSTQAGDLYEQYF,TGTGCCAGTAGTACCCAAGCGGGAGATCTCTACGAGCAGTACTTC
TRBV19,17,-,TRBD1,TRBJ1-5,CASSMLLGTGGRQPQHF,TGTGCCAGTAGTATGTTGTTAGGGACAGGGGGTCGGCAGCCCCAGCATTTT
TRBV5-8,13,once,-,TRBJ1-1,CASTSWRNTEAFF,TGTGCCAGCACCTCGTGGAGAAACACTGAAGCTTTCTTT